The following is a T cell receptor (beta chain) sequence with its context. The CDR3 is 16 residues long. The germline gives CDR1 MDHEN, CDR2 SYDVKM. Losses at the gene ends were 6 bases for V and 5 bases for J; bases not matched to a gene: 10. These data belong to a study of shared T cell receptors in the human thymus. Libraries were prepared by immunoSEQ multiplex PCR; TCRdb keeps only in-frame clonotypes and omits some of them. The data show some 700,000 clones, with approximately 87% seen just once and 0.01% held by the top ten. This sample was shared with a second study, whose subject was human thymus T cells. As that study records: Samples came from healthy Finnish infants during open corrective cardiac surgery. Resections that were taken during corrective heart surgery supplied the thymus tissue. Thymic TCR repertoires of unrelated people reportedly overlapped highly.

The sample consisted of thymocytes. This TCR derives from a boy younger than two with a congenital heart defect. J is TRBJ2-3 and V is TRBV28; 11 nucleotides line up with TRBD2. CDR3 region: CASSPPSGRSVDTQYF. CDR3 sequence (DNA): TGTGCCAGCAGCCCGCCTAGCGGGAGGTCGGTAGATACGCAGTATTTT. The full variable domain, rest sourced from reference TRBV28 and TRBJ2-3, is DVKVTQSSRYLVKRTGEKVFLECVQDMDHENMFWYRQDPGLGLRLIYFSYDVKMKEKGDIPEGYSVSREKKERFSLILESASTNQTSMYLCASSPPSGRSVDTQYFGPGTRLTVL.